Below, 2 T cell receptor beta chains from the same sample are listed, as sequenced in a study of CD8 T cells in ankylosing spondylitis. TCRdb ran MiXCR on the 5' RACE reads and lists one entry per CDR3 protein. The table includes 85,000 to 100,000 distinct CDR3 sequences, about 8.3% detected once. Sequenced material: blood, either unsorted or a sorted T cell fraction (not recorded which). The receptors here all came from a male donor with ankylosing spondylitis or in good health (not recorded which).

This clonotype was seen a few times. The V and J genes are TRBV6-1 and TRBJ1-4, with D possibly matching TRBD1 (5 bases). CDR1 and CDR2 (germline): MNHNS, SASEGT. Trimming shortened V by 2 bases and J by 4 bases, and 14 bases separated the two germline ends. The CDR3 is 16 amino acids. This CDR3 is CASSERSSRVNEKLFF. Written as DNA, the CDR3 is TGTGCCAGCAGTGAAAGATCTAGCAGGGTTAATGAAAAACTGTTTTTT.

Only one count was recorded for this clonotype. This may arise from a read error, as a much more abundant clone is one base away. The chain is built from TRBV29-1 and TRBJ2-2, with D possibly matching TRBD2 (6 bases). The length of the CDR3 is 12 residues. Germline assignment: CDR1 SQVTM and CDR2 ANQGSEA. The V end was cut by 5 bases, the J end by 6 bases, with 10 bases between. CDR3 protein: CSVKGGPGELFF. CDR3 in DNA: TGCAGCGTTAAAGGAGGGCCCGGGGAGCTGTTTTTT.